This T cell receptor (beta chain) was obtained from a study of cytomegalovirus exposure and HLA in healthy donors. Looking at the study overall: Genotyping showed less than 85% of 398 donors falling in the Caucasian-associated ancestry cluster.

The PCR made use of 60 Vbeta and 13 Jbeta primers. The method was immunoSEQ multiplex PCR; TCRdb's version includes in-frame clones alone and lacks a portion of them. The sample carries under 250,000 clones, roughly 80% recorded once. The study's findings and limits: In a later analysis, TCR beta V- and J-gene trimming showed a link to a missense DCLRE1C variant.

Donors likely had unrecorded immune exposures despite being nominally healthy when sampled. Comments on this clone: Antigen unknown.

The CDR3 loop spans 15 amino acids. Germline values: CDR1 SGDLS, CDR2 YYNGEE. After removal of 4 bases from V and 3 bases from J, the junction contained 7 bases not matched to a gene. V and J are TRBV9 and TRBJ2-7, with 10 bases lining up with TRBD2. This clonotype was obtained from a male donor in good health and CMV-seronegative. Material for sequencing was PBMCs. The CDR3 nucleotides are TGTGCCAGCAGCCCAACTAGCGGGATATTCTACGAGCAGTACTTC. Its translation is CASSPTSGIFYEQYF.